This T cell receptor beta chain was documented in a study of blood T cell repertoires in COVID-19 (dated by TCRdb to 2020 to 2021). Background on the whole study: Collaborator samples came from the United States, Italy and Spain and covered acute and convalescent phases of COVID-19. The prospective study material was composed of cDNA or gDNA derived from T cells, B-cell-depleted T cells, or PBMCs. Subjects who had been exposed to COVID-19, were actively infected with it, or had recovered from it provided the deeply sampled blood TCRbeta repertoires that made up the dataset. The repertoires were made available in a free public database intended to serve as a resource for research on the immune response to SARS-CoV-2. Samples were obtained from the ongoing ImmuneRACE study (first 160 participants) and from 1,254 subjects provided by 6 global collaborators. Sample metadata almost always included a de-identified subject ID, COVID-19 status, age in years and sex. Where available, HLA class I and class II types were taken from metadata supplied by the sample provider and were not determined by assay-based typing. General study outcomes and caveats: The amount of clinical and demographic metadata varied by source and participant and was provided uncurated.

On this clone: Its antigen remains unidentified. Base qualities are not recorded, but no much larger clone differs from it by a single base.

Participants in the prospective study were aged about 18 to 95 years, lived in about two dozen United States geographic areas, and enrolled through a virtual design. Cohort assignment in the prospective study relied on participant-reported clinical history from a screening survey and a study questionnaire. Recovered participants in ImmuneRACE Cohort 3 were defined as having two consecutive negative NP/OP PCR tests, clearance from a healthcare professional, or resolution of symptoms. In the prospective study, whole blood, serum and a nasopharyngeal or oropharyngeal swab were collected from each participant by mobile phlebotomists. Participants in the prospective study had the option to provide additional blood draws and questionnaires over a roughly 2-month period. Before DNA extraction, prospective study blood samples were shipped either frozen or at room temperature. The CDR3 runs 16 residues from the cysteine to the phenylalanine. CDR3 DNA is the only sequence kept; it has 48 bases, read in frame from the first base. The V end loses 3 bases and the J end loses 3 bases, and a stretch of 17 bases separates them. The germline V gene specifies SNHLY as CDR1 and FYNNEI as CDR2.

The immunoSEQ Assay, a bias-controlled multiplex PCR, was used to amplify TCRbeta CDR3 regions from genomic DNA. Processing in the source paper ran as follows. Within the assay, amplification of reference gene primers was used to estimate how many nucleated cells each sample contained. Sequence reads were collapsed and filtered to measure the absolute abundance of every unique TCRbeta CDR3 rearrangement. Productive Simpson clonality was computed per sample as the square root of Simpson's diversity index over productive rearrangements. TCRdb carries this immuneACCESS record with in-frame sequences only. Its versions omit some clonotypes, under half of them owing to an unresolved V gene in the studies checked, with the rest unexplained. V and J calls and clone size are as listed in that table; D and trimming were resolved from the DNA. The sample data list under 200,000 clones, and about 88% of these were observed just once. Less than 0.85% of the sample is taken by the ten largest.

This TCR came from a woman between 18 and 30 years old who had recovered from COVID-19. Rearrangement joined TRBV2 to TRBJ1-1, with no reliable assignment of the D segment. What was sequenced was PBMCs or T cells enriched from blood (not recorded which). The CDR3 reads CASSDQTWVGDTEAFF. The bases read TGTGCCAGCAGTGACCAGACTTGGGTCGGGGACACTGAAGCTTTCTTT.